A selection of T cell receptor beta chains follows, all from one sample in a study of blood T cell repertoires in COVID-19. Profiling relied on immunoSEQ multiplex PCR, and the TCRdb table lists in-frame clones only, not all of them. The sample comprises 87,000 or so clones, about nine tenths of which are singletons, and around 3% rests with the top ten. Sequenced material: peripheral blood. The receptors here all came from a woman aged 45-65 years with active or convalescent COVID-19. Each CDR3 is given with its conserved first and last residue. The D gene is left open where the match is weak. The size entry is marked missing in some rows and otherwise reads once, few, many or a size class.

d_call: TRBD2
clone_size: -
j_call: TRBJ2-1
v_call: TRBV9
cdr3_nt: TGTGCCAGCAGCGTAGAAGCGGGGGGAAGGGGGGTGCAGTTCTTC
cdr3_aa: CASSVEAGGRGVQFF

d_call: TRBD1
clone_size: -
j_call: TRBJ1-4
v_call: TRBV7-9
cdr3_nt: TGTGCCGGCCAAGCCGGGACAGCTAATGAAAAACTGTTTTTT
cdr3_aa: CAGQAGTANEKLFF

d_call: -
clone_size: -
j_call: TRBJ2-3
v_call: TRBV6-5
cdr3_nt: TGTGCCAGCAGTTCACTACCACCCGTTCAGGATACGCAGTATTTT
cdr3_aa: CASSSLPPVQDTQYF

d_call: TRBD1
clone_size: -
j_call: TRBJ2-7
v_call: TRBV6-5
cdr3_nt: TGTGCCAGCAGTTACTCGGGACAGGGTATCTACGAGCAGTACTTC
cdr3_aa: CASSYSGQGIYEQYF

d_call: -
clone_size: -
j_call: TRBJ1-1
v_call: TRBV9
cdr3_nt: TGTGCCAGCAGCGTCGACTGGCTGAACACTGAAGCTTTCTTT
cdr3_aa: CASSVDWLNTEAFF

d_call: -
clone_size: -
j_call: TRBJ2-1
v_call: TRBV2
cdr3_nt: TGTGCCAGCAAGCACAGGGTCTACAATGAGCAGTTCTTC
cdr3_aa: CASKHRVYNEQFF

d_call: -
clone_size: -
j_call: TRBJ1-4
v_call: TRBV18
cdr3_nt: TGTGCCAGCTCACTTGCCGGGACGGGGGTTAATGAAAAACTGTTTTTT
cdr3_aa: CASSLAGTGVNEKLFF

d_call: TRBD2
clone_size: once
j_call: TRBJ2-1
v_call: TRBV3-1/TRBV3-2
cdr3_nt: TGTGCCAGCAGCCAAGATCGGGAGGGGGCCTACAATGAGCAGTTCTTC
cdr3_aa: CASSQDREGAYNEQFF

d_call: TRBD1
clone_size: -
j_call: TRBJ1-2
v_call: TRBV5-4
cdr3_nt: TGTGCCAGCAGCTCCCCCGGGACAGGTTTTGGCTACACCTTC
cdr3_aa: CASSSPGTGFGYTF

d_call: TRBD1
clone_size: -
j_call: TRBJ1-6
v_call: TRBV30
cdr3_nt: TGTGCCTGGGGGACAGGGTTGAATTCACCCCTCCACTTT
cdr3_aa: CAWGTGLNSPLHF

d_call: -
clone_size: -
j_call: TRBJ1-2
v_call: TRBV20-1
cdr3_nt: TGCAGTGCAGAGGTGAGCCCAGGCTACACCTTC
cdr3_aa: CSAEVSPGYTF

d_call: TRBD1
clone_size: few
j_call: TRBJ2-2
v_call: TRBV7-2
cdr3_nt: TGTGCCAGCAGCTTAGAGGGGACAGTACTCACCGGGGAGCTGTTTTTT
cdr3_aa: CASSLEGTVLTGELFF

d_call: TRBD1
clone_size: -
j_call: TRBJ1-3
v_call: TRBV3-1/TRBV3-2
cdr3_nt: TGTGCCAGCAGCGGGACAGAAGGAAACACCATATATTTT
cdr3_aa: CASSGTEGNTIYF

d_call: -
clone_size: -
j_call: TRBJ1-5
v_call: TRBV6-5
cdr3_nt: TGTGCCAGCAGTCAGGGGTTTAAGGGCAATCAGCCCCAGCATTTT
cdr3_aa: CASSQGFKGNQPQHF

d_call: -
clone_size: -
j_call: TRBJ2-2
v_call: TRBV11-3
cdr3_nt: TGTGCCAGCAGCTCGTCGCGGGGGAACACCGGGGAGCTGTTTTTT
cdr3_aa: CASSSSRGNTGELFF

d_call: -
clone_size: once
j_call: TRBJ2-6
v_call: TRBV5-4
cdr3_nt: TGTGCCAGCACCCAGGGGGGAAGCTCTGGGGCCAACGTCCTGACTTTC
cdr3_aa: CASTQGGSSGANVLTF

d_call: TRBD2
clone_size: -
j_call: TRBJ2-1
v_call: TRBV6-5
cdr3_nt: TGTGCCAGCAGTTACGTGAGGACTAGCGCTTACAATGAGCAGTTCTTC
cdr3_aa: CASSYVRTSAYNEQFF

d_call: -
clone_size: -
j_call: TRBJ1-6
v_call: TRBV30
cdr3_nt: TGTGCCTGGAGCTCAACCGAGGCAGTCGCCGGTTCACCCCTCCACTTT
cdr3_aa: CAWSSTEAVAGSPLHF

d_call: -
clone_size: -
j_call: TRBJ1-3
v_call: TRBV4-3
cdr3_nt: TGCGCCAGCAGCCAGAACAGGGTTACTGGAAACACCATATATTTT
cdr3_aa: CASSQNRVTGNTIYF

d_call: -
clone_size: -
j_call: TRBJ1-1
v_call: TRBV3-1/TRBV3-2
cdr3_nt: TGTGCCAGCAGCCATCAGAGGTCTTGGACTGAAGCTTTCTTT
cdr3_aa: CASSHQRSWTEAFF

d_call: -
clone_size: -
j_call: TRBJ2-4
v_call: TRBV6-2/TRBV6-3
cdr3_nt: TGTGCCAGCAGTCGGCCGGGGTTAGCTGGCTACTTC
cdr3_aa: CASSRPGLAGYF

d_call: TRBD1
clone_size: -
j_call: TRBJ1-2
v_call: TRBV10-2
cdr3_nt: TGCGCCAGCAGCGATAACAGGGGGAAGAACTATGGCTACACCTTC
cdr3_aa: CASSDNRGKNYGYTF

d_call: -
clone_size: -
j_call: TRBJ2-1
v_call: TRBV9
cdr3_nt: TGTGCCAGCAGTCAGGCTAGCGAACCCTACAATGAGCAGTTCTTC
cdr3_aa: CASSQASEPYNEQFF

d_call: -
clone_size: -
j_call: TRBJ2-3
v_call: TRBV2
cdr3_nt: TGTGCCAGCAGAACCCGGAGACCGATCACAGATACGCAGTATTTT
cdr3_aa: CASRTRRPITDTQYF

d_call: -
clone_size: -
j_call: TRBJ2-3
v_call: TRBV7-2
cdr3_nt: TGTGCCAGCAGCCCAGGGCACAGGGGAGGCGCAGATACGCAGTATTTT
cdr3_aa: CASSPGHRGGADTQYF

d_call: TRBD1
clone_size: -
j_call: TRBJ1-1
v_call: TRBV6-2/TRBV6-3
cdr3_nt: TGTGCCAGCAGCCGGGACAGGGGGTGGTTGAACACTGAAGCTTTCTTT
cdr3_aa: CASSRDRGWLNTEAFF

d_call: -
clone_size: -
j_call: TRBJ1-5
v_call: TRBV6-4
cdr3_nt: TGTGCCAGCAGTGACCCCGGGCGACAGCTAGTTTATAGCAATCAGCCCCAGCATTTT
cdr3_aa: CASSDPGRQLVYSNQPQHF

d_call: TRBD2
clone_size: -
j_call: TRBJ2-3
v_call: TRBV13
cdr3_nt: TGTGCCAGCAGCTTAGGACTAGCGGGGGGGCCGATAGATACGCAGTATTTT
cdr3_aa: CASSLGLAGGPIDTQYF

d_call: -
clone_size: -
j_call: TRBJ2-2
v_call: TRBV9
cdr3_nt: TGTGCCAGCAGCACTGAGACAGGAAGGGACACCGGGGAGCTGTTTTTT
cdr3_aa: CASSTETGRDTGELFF

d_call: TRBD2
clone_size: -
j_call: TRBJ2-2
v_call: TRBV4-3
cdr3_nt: TGCGCCAGCAGCCAAGATTGGGTAGCGGGGGTCGCGAACACCGGGGAGCTGTTTTTT
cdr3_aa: CASSQDWVAGVANTGELFF

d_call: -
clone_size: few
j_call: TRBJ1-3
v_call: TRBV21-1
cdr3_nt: TGTGCCACCCGAAGACAGAACTCTGGAAACACCATATATTTT
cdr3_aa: CATRRQNSGNTIYF

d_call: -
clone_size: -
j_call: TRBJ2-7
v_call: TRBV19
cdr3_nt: TGTGCCAGTAGCAACCGGGGTTCCGAGCAGTACTTC
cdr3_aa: CASSNRGSEQYF

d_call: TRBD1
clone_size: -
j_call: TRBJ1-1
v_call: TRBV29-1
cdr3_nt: TGCAGCGTGACAGGGGGGGACACTGAAGCTTTCTTT
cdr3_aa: CSVTGGDTEAFF

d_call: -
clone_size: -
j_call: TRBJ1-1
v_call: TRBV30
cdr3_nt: TGTGCCTGGAGTCCCTTTTATCTCACTGAAGCTTTCTTT
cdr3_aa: CAWSPFYLTEAFF

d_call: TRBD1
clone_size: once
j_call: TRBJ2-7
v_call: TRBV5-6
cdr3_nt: TGTGCCAGCAGCTGGGACAGAACAACCTACGAGCAGTACTTC
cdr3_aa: CASSWDRTTYEQYF

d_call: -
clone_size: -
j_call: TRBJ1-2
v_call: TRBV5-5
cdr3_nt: TGTGCCAGCAGCTTAAGACAGGTTTATGGCTACACCTTC
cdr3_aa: CASSLRQVYGYTF

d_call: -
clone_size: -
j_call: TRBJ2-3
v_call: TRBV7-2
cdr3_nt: TGTGCCAGCAGCTCCCGGAGGGGGGGGGATACGCAGTATTTT
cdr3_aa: CASSSRRGGDTQYF

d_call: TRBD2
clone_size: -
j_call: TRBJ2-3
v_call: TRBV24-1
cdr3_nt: TGTGCCACCAGTGATTTAGCGGGGGCCAGCACAGATACGCAGTATTTT
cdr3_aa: CATSDLAGASTDTQYF

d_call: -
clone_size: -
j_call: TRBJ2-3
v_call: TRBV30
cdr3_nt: TGTGCCTGGGAGGAGTCCCCGGATACGCAGTATTTT
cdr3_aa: CAWEESPDTQYF

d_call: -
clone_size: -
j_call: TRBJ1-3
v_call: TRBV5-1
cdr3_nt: TGCGCCAGCAGCGGGGGGTTAAGGGCGTCCGGAAACACCATATATTTT
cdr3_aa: CASSGGLRASGNTIYF

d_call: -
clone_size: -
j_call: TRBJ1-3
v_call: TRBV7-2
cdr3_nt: TGTGCCAGCAGCTTGGGATCTCAGGGGACTGGAAACACCATATATTTT
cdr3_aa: CASSLGSQGTGNTIYF

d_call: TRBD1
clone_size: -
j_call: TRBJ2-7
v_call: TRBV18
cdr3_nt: TGTGCCAGCTCACGAACCGGGACAGGGCCCCACGAGCAGTACTTC
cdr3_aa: CASSRTGTGPHEQYF

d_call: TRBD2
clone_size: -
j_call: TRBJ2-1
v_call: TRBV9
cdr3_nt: TGTGCCAGCAGCGAGACTAGCGGTAGCTACAATGAGCAGTTCTTC
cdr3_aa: CASSETSGSYNEQFF

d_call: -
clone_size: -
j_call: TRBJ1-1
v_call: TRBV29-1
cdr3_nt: TGCAGCGTCGTCCGGAACACTGAAGCTTTCTTT
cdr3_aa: CSVVRNTEAFF

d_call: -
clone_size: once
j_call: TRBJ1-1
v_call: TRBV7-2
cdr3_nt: TGTGCCAGCAGCCTTCGATCAGGGGCAACTGAAGCTTTCTTT
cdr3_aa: CASSLRSGATEAFF